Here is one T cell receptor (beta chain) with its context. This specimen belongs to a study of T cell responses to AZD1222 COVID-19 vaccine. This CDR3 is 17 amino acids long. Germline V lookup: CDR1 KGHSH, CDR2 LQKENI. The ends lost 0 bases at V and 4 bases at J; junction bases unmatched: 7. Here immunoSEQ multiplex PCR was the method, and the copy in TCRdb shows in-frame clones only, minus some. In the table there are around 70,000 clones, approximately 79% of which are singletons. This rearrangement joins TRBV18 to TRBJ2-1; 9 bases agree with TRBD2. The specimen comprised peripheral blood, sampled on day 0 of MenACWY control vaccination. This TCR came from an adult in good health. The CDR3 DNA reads TGTGCCAGCTCACCACCTCCTGCGGGGGGGGTATACAATGAGCAGTTCTTC. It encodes CASSPPPAGGVYNEQFF.